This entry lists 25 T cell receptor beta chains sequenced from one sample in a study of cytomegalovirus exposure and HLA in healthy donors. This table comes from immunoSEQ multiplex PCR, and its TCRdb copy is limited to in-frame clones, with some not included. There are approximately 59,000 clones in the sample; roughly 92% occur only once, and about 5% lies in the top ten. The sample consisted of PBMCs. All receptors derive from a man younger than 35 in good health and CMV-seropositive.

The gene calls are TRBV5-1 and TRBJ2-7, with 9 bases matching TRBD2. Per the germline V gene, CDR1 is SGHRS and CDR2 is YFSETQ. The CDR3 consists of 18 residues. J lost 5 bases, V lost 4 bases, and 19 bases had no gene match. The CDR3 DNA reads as TGCGCCAGCAGCCTTGGGGCTGGCGGGGGGGCGTTATCCGACGAGCAGTACTTC. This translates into CASSLGAGGGALSDEQYF.

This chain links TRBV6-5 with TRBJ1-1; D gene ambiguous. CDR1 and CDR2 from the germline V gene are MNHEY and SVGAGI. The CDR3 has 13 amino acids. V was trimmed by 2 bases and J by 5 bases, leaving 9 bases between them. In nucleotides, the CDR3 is TGTGCCAGCAGTTACGAGGGAGGGACTGAAGCTTTCTTT. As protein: CASSYEGGTEAFF.

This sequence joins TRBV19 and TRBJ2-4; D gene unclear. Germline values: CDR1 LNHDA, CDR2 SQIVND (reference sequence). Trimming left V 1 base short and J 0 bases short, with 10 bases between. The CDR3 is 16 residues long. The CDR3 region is CASSIVGASAKNIQYF. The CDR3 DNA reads TGTGCCAGTAGTATAGTCGGAGCGTCAGCCAAAAACATTCAGTACTTC.

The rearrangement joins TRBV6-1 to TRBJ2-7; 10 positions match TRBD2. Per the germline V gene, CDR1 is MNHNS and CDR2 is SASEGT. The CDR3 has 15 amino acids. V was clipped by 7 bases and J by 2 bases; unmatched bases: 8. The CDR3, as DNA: TGTGCCAGCAACGTCCTAGCGGGAGCCGCCTACGAGCAGTACTTC. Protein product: CASNVLAGAAYEQYF.

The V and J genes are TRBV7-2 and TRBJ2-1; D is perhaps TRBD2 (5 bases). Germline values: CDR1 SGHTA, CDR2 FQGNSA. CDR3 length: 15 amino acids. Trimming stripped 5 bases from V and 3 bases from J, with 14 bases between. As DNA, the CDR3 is TGTGCCAGCAGCCTGGTGGCTAGCAGCTACAATGAGCAGTTCTTC. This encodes CASSLVASSYNEQFF.

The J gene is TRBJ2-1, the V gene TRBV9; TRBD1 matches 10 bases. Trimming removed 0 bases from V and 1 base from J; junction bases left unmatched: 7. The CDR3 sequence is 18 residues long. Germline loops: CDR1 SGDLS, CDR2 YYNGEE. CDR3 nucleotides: TGTGCCAGCAGCGTAGTAGGTGGGACAGGGGCATCCTACAATGAGCAGTTCTTC. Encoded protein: CASSVVGGTGASYNEQFF.

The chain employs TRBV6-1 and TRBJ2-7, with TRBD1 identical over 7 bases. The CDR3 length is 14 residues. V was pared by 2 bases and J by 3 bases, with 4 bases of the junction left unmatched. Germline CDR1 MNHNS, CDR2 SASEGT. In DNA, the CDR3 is TGTGCCAGCAGTGAAAGGGGGCCCTACTACGAGCAGTACTTC. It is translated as CASSERGPYYEQYF.

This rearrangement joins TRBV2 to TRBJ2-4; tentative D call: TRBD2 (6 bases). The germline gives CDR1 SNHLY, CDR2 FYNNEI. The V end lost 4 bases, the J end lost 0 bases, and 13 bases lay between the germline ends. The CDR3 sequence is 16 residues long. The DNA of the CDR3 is TGTGCCAGCAGTGCCGGGACTGATCTAGCCAAAAACATTCAGTACTTC. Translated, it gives CASSAGTDLAKNIQYF.

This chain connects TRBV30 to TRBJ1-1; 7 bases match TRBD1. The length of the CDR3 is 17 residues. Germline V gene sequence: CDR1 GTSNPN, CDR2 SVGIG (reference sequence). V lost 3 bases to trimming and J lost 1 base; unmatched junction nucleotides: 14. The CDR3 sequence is CAWSASNRGVRNTEAFF. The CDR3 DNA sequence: TGTGCCTGGAGCGCTTCCAACAGGGGAGTGAGGAACACTGAAGCTTTCTTT.

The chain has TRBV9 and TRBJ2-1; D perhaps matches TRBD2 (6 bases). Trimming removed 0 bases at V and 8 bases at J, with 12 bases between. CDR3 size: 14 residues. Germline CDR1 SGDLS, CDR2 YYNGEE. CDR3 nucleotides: TGTGCCAGCAGCGTAGCTGGAGGGCAGGATGAGCAGTTCTTC. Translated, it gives CASSVAGGQDEQFF.

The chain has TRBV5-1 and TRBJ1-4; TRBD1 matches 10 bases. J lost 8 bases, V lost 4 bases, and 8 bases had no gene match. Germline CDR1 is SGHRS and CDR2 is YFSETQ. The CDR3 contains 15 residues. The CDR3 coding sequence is TGCGCCAGCAGCCAACGGACAGGGGGAGGGGAAAAACTGTTTTTT. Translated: CASSQRTGGGEKLFF.

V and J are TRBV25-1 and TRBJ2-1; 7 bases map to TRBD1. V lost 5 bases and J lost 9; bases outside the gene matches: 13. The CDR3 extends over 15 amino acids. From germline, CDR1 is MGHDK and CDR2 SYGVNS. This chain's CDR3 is CASSSRQGRRAEQFF. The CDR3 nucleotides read TGTGCCAGCAGTTCACGACAGGGAAGGCGGGCTGAGCAGTTCTTC.

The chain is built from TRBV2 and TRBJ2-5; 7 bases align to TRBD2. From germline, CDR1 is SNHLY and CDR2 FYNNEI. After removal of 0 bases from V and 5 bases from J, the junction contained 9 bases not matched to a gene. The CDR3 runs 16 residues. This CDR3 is CASSEAWEGRRETQYF. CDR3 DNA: TGTGCCAGCAGTGAAGCCTGGGAGGGCCGAAGGGAGACCCAGTACTTC. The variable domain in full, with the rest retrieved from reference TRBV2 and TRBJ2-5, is EPEVTQTPSHQVTQMGQEVILRCVPISNHLYFYWYRQILGQKVEFLVSFYNNEISEKSEIFDDQFSVERPDGSNFTLKIRSTKLEDSAMYFCASSEAWEGRRETQYFGPGTRLLVL.

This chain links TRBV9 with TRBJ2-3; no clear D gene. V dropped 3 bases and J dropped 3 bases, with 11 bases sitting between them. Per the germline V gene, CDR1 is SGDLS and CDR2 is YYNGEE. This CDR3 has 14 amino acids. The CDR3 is CASSDATGTDTQYF. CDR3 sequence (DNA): TGTGCCAGCAGCGATGCGACTGGGACAGATACGCAGTATTTT.

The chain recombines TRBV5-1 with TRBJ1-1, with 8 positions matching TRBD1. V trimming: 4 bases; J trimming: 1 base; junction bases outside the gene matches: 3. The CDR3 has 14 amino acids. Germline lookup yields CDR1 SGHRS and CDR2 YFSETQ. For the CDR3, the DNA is TGCGCCAGCAGCGGCGGGACAGGGAACACTGAAGCTTTCTTT. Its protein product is CASSGGTGNTEAFF.

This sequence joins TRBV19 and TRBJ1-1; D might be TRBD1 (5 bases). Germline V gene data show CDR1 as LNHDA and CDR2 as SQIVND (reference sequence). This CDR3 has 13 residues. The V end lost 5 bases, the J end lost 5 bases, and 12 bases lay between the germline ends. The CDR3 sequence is CASSSTRGTEAFF. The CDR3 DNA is TGTGCCAGTAGTTCGACAAGGGGAACTGAAGCTTTCTTT.

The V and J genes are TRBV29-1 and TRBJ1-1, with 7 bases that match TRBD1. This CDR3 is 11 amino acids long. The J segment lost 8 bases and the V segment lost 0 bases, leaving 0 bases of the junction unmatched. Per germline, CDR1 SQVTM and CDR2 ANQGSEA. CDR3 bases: TGCAGCGTTGAAGAGGACAGGGAAGCTTTCTTT. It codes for CSVEEDREAFF.

In DNA, the CDR3 is TGCGCCAGCAGCCACGGGCAGGGGTGGGCCACCGGGGAGCTGTTTTTT. It is translated as CASSHGQGWATGELFF. V and J are TRBV4-1 and TRBJ2-2, with D tentatively TRBD1 (6 bases). Trimming took 3 bases from V and 4 from J, leaving 15 bases between them. Germline V gives CDR1 MGHRA, CDR2 YSYEKL. The CDR3 sequence is 16 residues long.

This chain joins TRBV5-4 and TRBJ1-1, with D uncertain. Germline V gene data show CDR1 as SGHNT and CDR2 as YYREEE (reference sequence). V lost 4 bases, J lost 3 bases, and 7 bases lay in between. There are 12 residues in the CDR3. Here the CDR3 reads CASSLKYTEAFF. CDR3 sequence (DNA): TGTGCCAGCAGCCTTAAATACACTGAAGCTTTCTTT.

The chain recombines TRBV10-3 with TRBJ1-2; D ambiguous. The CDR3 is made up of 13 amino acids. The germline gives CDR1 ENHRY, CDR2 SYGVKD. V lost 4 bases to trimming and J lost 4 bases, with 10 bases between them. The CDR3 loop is CAISVEQPYGYTF. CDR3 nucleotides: TGTGCCATCAGTGTGGAACAGCCCTATGGCTACACCTTC.

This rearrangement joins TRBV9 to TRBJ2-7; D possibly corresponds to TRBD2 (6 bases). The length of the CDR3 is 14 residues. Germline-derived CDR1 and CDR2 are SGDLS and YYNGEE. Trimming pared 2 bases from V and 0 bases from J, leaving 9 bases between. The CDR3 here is CASSVHGSSYEQYF. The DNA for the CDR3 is TGTGCCAGCAGCGTCCACGGGAGCTCCTACGAGCAGTACTTC.

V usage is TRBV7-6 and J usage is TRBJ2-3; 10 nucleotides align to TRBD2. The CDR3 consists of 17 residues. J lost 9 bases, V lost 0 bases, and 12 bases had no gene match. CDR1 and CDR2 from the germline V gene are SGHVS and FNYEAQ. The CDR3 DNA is TGTGCCAGCAGCTTAGCGCGTCCTAGCGGGAGTTGGAGCACGCAGTATTTT. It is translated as CASSLARPSGSWSTQYF. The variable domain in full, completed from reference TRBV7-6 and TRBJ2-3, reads GAGVSQSPRYKVTKRGQDVALRCDPISGHVSLYWYRQALGQGPEFLTYFNYEAQQDKSGLPNDRFSAERPEGSISTLTIQRTEQRDSAMYRCASSLARPSGSWSTQYFGPGTRLTVL.

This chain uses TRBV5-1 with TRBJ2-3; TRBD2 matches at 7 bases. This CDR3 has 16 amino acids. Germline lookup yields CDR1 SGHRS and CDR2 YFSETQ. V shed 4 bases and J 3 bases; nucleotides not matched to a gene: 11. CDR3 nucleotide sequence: TGCGCCAGCAGCCCCAGAAGGAGCGGGGTGACAGATACGCAGTATTTT. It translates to CASSPRRSGVTDTQYF.

CDR3 DNA sequence: TGTGCCAGCAGCCAAGCCGAAGCGGGAGTTTTCTTC. It encodes CASSQAEAGVFF. The gene calls are TRBV4-2 and TRBJ2-1, with 8 bases that match TRBD2. CDR1 and CDR2 from the germline V gene are LGHNA and YNFKEQ. The CDR3 length is 12 residues. V lost 1 base to trimming and J lost 16 bases; unmatched junction nucleotides: 6.

The CDR3 DNA is TGTGCCAGCAGTCACCGGGACAGCGACAATGAGCAGTTCTTC. It encodes CASSHRDSDNEQFF. This chain links TRBV28 with TRBJ2-1; 7 bases align to TRBD1. The CDR3 totals 14 residues. Germline CDR1 MDHEN, CDR2 SYDVKM. The V segment lost 5 bases and the J segment 5 bases; nucleotides outside the gene matches: 6. The full variable domain, its missing parts supplied by reference TRBV28 and TRBJ2-1, is DVKVTQSSRYLVKRTGEKVFLECVQDMDHENMFWYRQDPGLGLRLIYFSYDVKMKEKGDIPEGYSVSREKKERFSLILESASTNQTSMYLCASSHRDSDNEQFFGPGTRLTVL.